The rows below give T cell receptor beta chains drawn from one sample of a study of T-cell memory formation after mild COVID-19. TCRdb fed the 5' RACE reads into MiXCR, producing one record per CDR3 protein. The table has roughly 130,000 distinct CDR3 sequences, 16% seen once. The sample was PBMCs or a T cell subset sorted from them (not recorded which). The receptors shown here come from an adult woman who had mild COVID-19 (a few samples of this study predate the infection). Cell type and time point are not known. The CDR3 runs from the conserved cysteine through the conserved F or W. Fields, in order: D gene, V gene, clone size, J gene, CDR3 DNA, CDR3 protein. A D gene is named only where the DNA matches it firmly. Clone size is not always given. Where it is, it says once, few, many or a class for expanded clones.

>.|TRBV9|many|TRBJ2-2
TGTGCCAGCAGCGTCCGAAGTCACGGGGCCGGGGAGCTGTTTTTT
CASSVRSHGAGELFF
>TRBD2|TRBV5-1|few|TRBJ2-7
TGCGCCAGCAGCTTAGTGTTGACTAGCGGGAGTGACGAGCAGTACTTC
CASSLVLTSGSDEQYF
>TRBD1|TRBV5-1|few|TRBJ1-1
TGCGCCAGCAGACCCGACAGGGATCGAGCTTTCTTT
CASRPDRDRAFF
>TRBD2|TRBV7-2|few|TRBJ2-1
TGTGCCAGCAGCTCGACTAGCGGGAGGGCCGGGGAGCAGTTCTTC
CASSSTSGRAGEQFF
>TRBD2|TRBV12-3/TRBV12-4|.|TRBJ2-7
TGTGCCAGCAGTTTACAGGGAGGGAAGGGCGAGCAGTACTTC
CASSLQGGKGEQYF
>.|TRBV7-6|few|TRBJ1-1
TGTGCCAGCAGCGACCCGGGGGCTGAAGCTTTCTTT
CASSDPGAEAFF
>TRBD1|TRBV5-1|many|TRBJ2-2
TGCGCCAGCAGCTGGGGACAGAGCACCGGGGAGCTGTTTTTT
CASSWGQSTGELFF
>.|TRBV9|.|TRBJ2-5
TGTGCCAGCAGCGCCCAATGGGGGAGGGAGACCCAGTACTTC
CASSAQWGRETQYF
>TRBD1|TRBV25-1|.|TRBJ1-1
TGTGCCAGCAGTGGACCGGGACAGAAAGCTTTCTTT
CASSGPGQKAFF
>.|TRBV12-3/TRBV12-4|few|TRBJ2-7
TGTGCCAGCAGTTTGGACACAGCCTACGAGCAGTACTTC
CASSLDTAYEQYF
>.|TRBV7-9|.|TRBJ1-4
TGTGCCAGCAGCGTGGGGCTTAATGAAAAACTGTTTTTT
CASSVGLNEKLFF
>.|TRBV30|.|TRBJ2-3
TGTGCCTGGAGTATCCAATCGGGTCCCACAGATACGCAGTATTTT
CAWSIQSGPTDTQYF
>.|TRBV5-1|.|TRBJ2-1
TGCGCCAGCAGCTTGAGTGGGTGGGGCAGAGGTGAGCAGTTCTTC
CASSLSGWGRGEQFF
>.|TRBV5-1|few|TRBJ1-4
TGCGCCAGCAGCCCAGGCGGACAGCCGATTAATGAAAAACTGTTTTTT
CASSPGGQPINEKLFF
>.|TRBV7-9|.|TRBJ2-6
TGTGCCAGCAGCCCCGCCGGGTGGACTGGGGCCAACGTCCTGACTTTC
CASSPAGWTGANVLTF
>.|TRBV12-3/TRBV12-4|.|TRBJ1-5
TGTGCCAGCAGCCTAGGGGGTTGGGGGGCCTATCAGCCCCAGCATTTT
CASSLGGWGAYQPQHF
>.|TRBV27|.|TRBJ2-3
TGTGCCAGCAGTTTGGAAGGGGCCCTCACAGATACGCAGTATTTT
CASSLEGALTDTQYF
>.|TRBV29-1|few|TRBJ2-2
TGCAGCGTTGGACTGAAGAACACCGGGGAGCTGTTTTTT
CSVGLKNTGELFF
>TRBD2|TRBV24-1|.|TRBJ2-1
TGTGCCACCAAGGGGACTAGCGGGATATCCAATGAGCAGTTCTTC
CATKGTSGISNEQFF
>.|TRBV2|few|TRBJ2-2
TGTGCCAGCAGTTCCGGACAGTACACCGGGGAGCTGTTTTTT
CASSSGQYTGELFF
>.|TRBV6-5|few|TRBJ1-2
TGTGCCAGCAGTTACGCAACAGGGATAGTCCCTAACTATGGCTACACCTTC
CASSYATGIVPNYGYTF
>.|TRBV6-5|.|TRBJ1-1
TGTGCCAGCAGTTACTCGAATCTTCCGAACACTGAAGCTTTCTTT
CASSYSNLPNTEAFF
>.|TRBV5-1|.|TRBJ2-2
TGCGCCAGCAGCCCCGGGACATCGTACACCGGGGAGCTGTTTTTT
CASSPGTSYTGELFF
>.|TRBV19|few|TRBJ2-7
TGTGCCAGTAGTGTACGACTCAACGGGGAGCAGTACTTC
CASSVRLNGEQYF
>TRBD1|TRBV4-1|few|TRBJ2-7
TGCGCCAGCAGCCCTATCTTCACAGGGGAACGCGAGCAGTACTTC
CASSPIFTGEREQYF
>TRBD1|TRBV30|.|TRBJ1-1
TGTGCCTGGGGGACAGGGGGCTGGGGGAACACTGAAGCTTTCTTT
CAWGTGGWGNTEAFF
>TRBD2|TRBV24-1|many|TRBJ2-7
TGTGCCACCAGCGATGGGGGGGGCTACGAGCAGTACTTC
CATSDGGGYEQYF
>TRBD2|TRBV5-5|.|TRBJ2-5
TGTGCCAGCAGCTCCGGGACTAGTGAGAAAGAGACCCAGTACTTC
CASSSGTSEKETQYF
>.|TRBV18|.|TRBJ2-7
TGTGCCAGCTCACCCTGGGGGCCGGGGGACGAGCAGTACTTC
CASSPWGPGDEQYF
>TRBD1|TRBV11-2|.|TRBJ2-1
TGTGCCAGCAGCTTAGGGACAGGAAGGAGCGATGAGCAGTTCTTC
CASSLGTGRSDEQFF
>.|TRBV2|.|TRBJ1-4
TGTGCCAGCAGAGATACAGGGAGCACTAATGAAAAACTGTTTTTT
CASRDTGSTNEKLFF
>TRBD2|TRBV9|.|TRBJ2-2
TGTGCCAGCAGCGCTAGCGGGAGCGCCGGGGAGCTGTTTTTT
CASSASGSAGELFF
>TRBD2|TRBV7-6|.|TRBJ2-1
TGTGCCAGCAGCTCGACCCTTAGCGGGGAGCAGTTCTTC
CASSSTLSGEQFF
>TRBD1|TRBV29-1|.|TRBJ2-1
TGCAGCGTCCCGGGACAGGGGTACAAGCGGGGCCCGTCCTACAATGAGCAGTTCTTC
CSVPGQGYKRGPSYNEQFF
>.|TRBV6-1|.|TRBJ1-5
TGTGCCAGCAGTGAAGTCCGGACTTTCCAGCATTTT
CASSEVRTFQHF
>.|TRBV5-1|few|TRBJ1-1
TGCGCCAGCAGTTCCCTTCGGACAGCCCGGGCGGAGGACACTGAAGCTTTCTTT
CASSSLRTARAEDTEAFF
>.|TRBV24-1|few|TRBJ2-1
TGTGCCACCAGTGTAAGTGTTCTAGGGAGCTCCTACAATGAGCAGTTCTTC
CATSVSVLGSSYNEQFF